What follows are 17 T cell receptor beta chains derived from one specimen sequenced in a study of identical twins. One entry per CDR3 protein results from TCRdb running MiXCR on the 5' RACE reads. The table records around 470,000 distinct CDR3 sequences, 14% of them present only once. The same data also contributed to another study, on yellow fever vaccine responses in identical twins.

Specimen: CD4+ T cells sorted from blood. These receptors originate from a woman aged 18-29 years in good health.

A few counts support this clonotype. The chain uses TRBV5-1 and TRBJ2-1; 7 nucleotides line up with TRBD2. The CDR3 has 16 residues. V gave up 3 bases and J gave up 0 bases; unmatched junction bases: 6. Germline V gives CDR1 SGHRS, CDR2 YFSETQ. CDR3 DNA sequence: TGCGCCAGCAGCTGGGGGGACTACCGCTCCTACAATGAGCAGTTCTTC. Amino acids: CASSWGDYRSYNEQFF.

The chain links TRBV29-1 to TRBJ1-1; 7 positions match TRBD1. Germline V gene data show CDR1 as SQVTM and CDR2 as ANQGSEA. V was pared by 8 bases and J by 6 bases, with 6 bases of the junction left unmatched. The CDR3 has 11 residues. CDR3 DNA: TGCAGCTCAGGGGGAGTAGCTGAAGCTTTCTTT. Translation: CSSGGVAEAFF.

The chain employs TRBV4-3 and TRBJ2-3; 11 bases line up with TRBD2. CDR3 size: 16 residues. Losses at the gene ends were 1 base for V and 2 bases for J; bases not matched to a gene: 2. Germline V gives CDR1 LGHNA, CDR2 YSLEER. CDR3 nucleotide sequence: TGCGCCAGCAGCCAAGGGACTAGCGGGCCCACAGATACGCAGTATTTT. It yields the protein CASSQGTSGPTDTQYF.

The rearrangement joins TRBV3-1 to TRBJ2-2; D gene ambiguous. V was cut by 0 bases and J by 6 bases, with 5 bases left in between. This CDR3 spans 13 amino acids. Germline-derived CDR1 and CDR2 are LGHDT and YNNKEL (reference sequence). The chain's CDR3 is CASSQEGAGELFF. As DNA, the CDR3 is TGTGCCAGCAGCCAAGAAGGTGCCGGGGAGCTGTTTTTT.

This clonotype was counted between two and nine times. The CDR3: CASSLAPQTYEQYF. The CDR3, as DNA: TGTGCCAGCAGCTTGGCACCTCAGACCTACGAGCAGTACTTC. The chain couples TRBV5-5 to TRBJ2-7; D unclear. Germline V gives CDR1 SGHKS, CDR2 YYEKEE (reference sequence). The CDR3 loop spans 14 amino acids. Trimming took 0 bases from V and 2 from J, leaving 9 bases between them.

The CDR3 coding sequence is TGTGCCAGCAGTGACCTGGACTACAATGAGCAGTTCTTC. Translation: CASSDLDYNEQFF. The genes are TRBV7-9 and TRBJ2-1; D is uncertain. Germline assignment: CDR1 SEHNR and CDR2 FQNEAQ (reference sequence). V was pared by 6 bases and J by 3 bases, with 9 bases between. The CDR3 spans 13 residues.

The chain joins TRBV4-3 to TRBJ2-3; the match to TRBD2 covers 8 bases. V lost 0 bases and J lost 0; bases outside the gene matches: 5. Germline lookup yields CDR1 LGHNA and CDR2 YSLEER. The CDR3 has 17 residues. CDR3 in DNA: TGCGCCAGCAGCCAAGAAGGGAGCGGGAGAAGCACAGATACGCAGTATTTT. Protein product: CASSQEGSGRSTDTQYF.

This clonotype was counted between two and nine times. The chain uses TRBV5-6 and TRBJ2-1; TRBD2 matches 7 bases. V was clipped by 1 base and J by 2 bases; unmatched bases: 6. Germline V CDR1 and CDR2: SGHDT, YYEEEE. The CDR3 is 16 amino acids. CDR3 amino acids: CASSLWGGVTYNEQFF. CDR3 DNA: TGTGCCAGCAGCTTGTGGGGGGGGGTCACCTACAATGAGCAGTTCTTC.

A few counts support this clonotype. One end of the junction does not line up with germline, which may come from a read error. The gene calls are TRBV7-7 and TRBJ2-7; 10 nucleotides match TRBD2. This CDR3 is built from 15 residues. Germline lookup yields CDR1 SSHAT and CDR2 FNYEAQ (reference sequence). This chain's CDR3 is CASSPAGTSDYEQYF. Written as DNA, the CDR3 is TGTGCTAGCAGCCCAGCCGGGACTAGCGACTACGAGCAGTACTTC.

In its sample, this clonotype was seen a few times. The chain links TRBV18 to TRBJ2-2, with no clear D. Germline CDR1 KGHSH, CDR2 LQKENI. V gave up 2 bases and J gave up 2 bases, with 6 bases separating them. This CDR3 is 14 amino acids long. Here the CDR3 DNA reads TGTGCCAGCTCACCAAGATCTAACACCGGGGAGCTGTTTTTT. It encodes CASSPRSNTGELFF.

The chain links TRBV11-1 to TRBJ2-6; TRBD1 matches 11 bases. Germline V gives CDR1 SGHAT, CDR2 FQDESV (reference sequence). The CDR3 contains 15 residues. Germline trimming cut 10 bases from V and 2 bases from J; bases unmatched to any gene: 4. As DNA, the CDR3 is TGTGCCACGGACAGGGGGCTGACTGGGGCCAACGTCCTGACTTTC. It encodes CATDRGLTGANVLTF.

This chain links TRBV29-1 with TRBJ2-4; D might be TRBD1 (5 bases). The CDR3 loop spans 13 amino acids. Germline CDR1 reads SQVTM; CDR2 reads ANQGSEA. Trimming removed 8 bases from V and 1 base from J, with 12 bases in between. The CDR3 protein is CSFKTDAKNIQYF. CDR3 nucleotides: TGCAGCTTTAAGACAGACGCCAAAAACATTCAGTACTTC.

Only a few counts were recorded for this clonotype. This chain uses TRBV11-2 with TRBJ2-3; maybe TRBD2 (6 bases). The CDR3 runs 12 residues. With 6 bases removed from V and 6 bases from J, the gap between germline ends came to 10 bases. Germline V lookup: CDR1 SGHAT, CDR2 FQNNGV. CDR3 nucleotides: TGTGCCAGCAGTTGGGGACTGGATACGCAGTATTTT. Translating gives CASSWGLDTQYF.

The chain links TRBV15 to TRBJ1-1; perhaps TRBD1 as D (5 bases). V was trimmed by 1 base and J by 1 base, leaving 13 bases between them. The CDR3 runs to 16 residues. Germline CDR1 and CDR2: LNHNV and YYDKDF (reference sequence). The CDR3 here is CATSRGSGLRNTEAFF. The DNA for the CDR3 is TGTGCCACCAGCAGAGGATCAGGGCTAAGGAACACTGAAGCTTTCTTT.

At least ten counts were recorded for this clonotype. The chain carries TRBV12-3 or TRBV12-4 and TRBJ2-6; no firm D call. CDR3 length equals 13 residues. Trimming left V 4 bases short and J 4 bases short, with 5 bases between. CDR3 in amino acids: CASSSLGANVLTF. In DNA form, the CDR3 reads TGTGCCAGCAGTTCTTTAGGGGCCAACGTCCTGACTTTC.

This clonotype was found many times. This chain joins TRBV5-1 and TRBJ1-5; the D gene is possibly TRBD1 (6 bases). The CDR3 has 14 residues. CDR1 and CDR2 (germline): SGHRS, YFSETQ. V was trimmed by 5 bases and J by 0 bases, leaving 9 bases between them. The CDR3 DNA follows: TGCGCCAGCAGTCCGGACAGTAGCAATCAGCCCCAGCATTTT. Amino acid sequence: CASSPDSSNQPQHF.

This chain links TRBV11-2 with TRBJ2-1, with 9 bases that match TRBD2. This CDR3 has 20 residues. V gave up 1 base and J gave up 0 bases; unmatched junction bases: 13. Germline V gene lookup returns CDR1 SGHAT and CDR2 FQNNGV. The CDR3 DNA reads TGTGCCAGCAGCTTAGTAGCGGGAGCCCCGCGAAAAATCTCCTACAATGAGCAGTTCTTC. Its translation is CASSLVAGAPRKISYNEQFF. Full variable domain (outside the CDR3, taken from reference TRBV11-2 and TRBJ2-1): EAGVAQSPRYKIIEKRQSVAFWCNPISGHATLYWYQQILGQGPKLLIQFQNNGVVDDSQLPKDRFSAERLKGVDSTLKIQPAKLEDSAVYLCASSLVAGAPRKISYNEQFFGPGTRLTVL.